Listed below are T cell receptor beta chains from one sample, sequenced in a study of cytomegalovirus exposure and HLA in healthy donors. The method was immunoSEQ multiplex PCR; TCRdb's version includes in-frame clones alone and lacks a portion of them. The sample yields tens of thousands of clones, more than 70% seen once. Specimen: PBMCs. These receptors all come from a young woman in good health and CMV-seropositive. The CDR3 runs from the conserved cysteine through the conserved F or W. Fields, in order: V gene, J gene, clone size, CDR3 length, D gene, CDR3 protein, CDR3 DNA. The D gene is left open where the match is weak. Clone size appears in some rows only: once, few, many, or a class for an expanded clone.

v_gene: TRBV5-6; j_gene: TRBJ1-5; abundance: NA; len: 16; d_gene: TRBD1; CDR3aa: CASSQRDREANQPQHF; CDR3nt: TGTGCCAGCAGCCAACGCGACAGGGAGGCCAATCAGCCCCAGCATTTT
v_gene: TRBV6-5; j_gene: TRBJ1-6; abundance: once; len: 14; d_gene: NA; CDR3aa: CASSYRRENSPLHF; CDR3nt: TGTGCCAGCAGTTACAGACGGGAAAATTCACCCCTCCACTTT
v_gene: TRBV18; j_gene: TRBJ1-1; abundance: NA; len: 13; d_gene: NA; CDR3aa: CASSSGSDTEAFF; CDR3nt: TGTGCCAGCTCATCAGGGTCGGACACTGAAGCTTTCTTT
v_gene: TRBV9; j_gene: TRBJ2-7; abundance: once; len: 16; d_gene: NA; CDR3aa: CASSVREGTGLYEQYF; CDR3nt: TGTGCCAGCAGCGTACGGGAGGGGACAGGGTTATACGAGCAGTACTTC
v_gene: TRBV2; j_gene: TRBJ1-1; abundance: NA; len: 13; d_gene: TRBD1; CDR3aa: CASMGQMNTEAFF; CDR3nt: TGTGCCAGCATGGGACAGATGAACACTGAAGCTTTCTTT
v_gene: TRBV5-1; j_gene: TRBJ1-2; abundance: NA; len: 13; d_gene: NA; CDR3aa: CASSFTGRDGYTF; CDR3nt: TGCGCCAGCAGCTTTACAGGGAGAGATGGCTACACCTTC
v_gene: TRBV11-1; j_gene: TRBJ1-1; abundance: once; len: 15; d_gene: NA; CDR3aa: CASSLVGGLNTEAFF; CDR3nt: TGTGCCAGCAGCTTAGTAGGCGGATTGAACACTGAAGCTTTCTTT
v_gene: TRBV5-1; j_gene: TRBJ1-2; abundance: NA; len: 15; d_gene: NA; CDR3aa: CASSYPGGGHYGYTF; CDR3nt: TGCGCCAGCAGCTATCCAGGCGGGGGCCACTATGGCTACACCTTC
v_gene: TRBV28; j_gene: TRBJ2-5; abundance: NA; len: 13; d_gene: NA; CDR3aa: CASTRGGQETQYF; CDR3nt: TGTGCCAGCACCAGAGGGGGCCAAGAGACCCAGTACTTC
v_gene: TRBV7-3; j_gene: TRBJ2-3; abundance: NA; len: 14; d_gene: NA; CDR3aa: CASSTGSGTDTQYF; CDR3nt: TGTGCCAGCAGTACAGGTTCCGGCACAGATACGCAGTATTTT
v_gene: TRBV7-2; j_gene: TRBJ1-1; abundance: NA; len: 13; d_gene: TRBD1; CDR3aa: CARERTGLGEAFF; CDR3nt: TGTGCCAGAGAGAGGACAGGGCTAGGTGAAGCTTTCTTT
v_gene: TRBV7-8; j_gene: TRBJ1-4; abundance: NA; len: 17; d_gene: NA; CDR3aa: CASSTAFTGSGNEKLFF; CDR3nt: TGTGCCAGCAGCACCGCCTTCACAGGGTCGGGTAATGAAAAACTGTTTTTT
v_gene: TRBV5-1; j_gene: TRBJ1-1; abundance: NA; len: 13; d_gene: NA; CDR3aa: CASSFGSDTEAFF; CDR3nt: TGCGCCAGCAGCTTCGGGAGCGACACTGAAGCTTTCTTT
v_gene: TRBV4-3; j_gene: TRBJ2-7; abundance: NA; len: 15; d_gene: TRBD2; CDR3aa: CASSQDVGGAYEQYF; CDR3nt: TGCGCCAGCAGCCAAGATGTGGGGGGGGCCTACGAGCAGTACTTC
v_gene: TRBV11-2; j_gene: TRBJ2-7; abundance: NA; len: 15; d_gene: NA; CDR3aa: CASSLDMVGLYEQYF; CDR3nt: TGTGCCAGCAGCTTAGATATGGTCGGTCTCTACGAGCAGTACTTC
v_gene: TRBV5-5; j_gene: TRBJ1-2; abundance: NA; len: 14; d_gene: TRBD1; CDR3aa: CASSLGTGTRGYTF; CDR3nt: TGTGCCAGCAGCTTGGGGACAGGGACGAGGGGCTACACCTTC
v_gene: TRBV30; j_gene: TRBJ2-7; abundance: NA; len: 13; d_gene: NA; CDR3aa: CAWSVGGPDEQYF; CDR3nt: TGTGCCTGGAGTGTGGGGGGGCCCGACGAGCAGTACTTC